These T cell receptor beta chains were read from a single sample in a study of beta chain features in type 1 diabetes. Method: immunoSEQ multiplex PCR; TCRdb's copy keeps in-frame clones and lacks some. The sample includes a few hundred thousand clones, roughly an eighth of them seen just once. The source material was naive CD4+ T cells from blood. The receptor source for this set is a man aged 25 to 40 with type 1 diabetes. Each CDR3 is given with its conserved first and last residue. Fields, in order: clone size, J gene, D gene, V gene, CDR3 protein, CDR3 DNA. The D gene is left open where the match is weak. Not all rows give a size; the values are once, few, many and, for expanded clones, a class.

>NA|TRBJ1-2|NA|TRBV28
CASSSLDTYYGYTF
TGTGCCAGCAGTTCCCTCGACACCTACTATGGCTACACCTTC
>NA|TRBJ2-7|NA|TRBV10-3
CAVDPRRGGEQYF
TGTGCCGTGGACCCGCGACGGGGAGGCGAGCAGTACTTC
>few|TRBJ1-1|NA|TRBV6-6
CASSYVPDTEAFF
TGTGCCAGCAGTTACGTTCCCGACACTGAAGCTTTCTTT
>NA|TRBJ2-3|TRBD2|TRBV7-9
CASSWRTSGDITDTQYF
TGTGCCAGCAGCTGGAGGACTAGCGGCGACATCACAGATACGCAGTATTTT
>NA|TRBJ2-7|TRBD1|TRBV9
CASSVGTGGPYEQYF
TGTGCCAGCAGCGTAGGGACAGGGGGGCCCTACGAGCAGTACTTC
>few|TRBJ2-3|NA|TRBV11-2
CASSSSDTQYF
TGTGCCAGCAGCTCCTCGGATACGCAGTATTTT
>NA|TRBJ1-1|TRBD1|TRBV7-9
CASSRTGANTEAFF
TGTGCCAGCAGCCGGACAGGAGCGAACACTGAAGCTTTCTTT
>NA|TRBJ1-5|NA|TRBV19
CASSIQSSNQPQHF
TGTGCCAGTAGTATACAGTCTAGCAATCAGCCCCAGCATTTT
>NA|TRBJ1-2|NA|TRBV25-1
CASSGNGDGYTF
TGTGCCAGCAGTGGCAACGGGGATGGCTACACCTTC
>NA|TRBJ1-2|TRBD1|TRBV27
CASSFGTGRTLFDGYTF
TGTGCCAGCAGTTTTGGGACAGGGAGGACCCTCTTTGACGGCTACACCTTC
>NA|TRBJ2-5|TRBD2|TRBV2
CASTPGLAGQETQYF
TGTGCCAGTACCCCGGGACTAGCGGGCCAAGAGACCCAGTACTTC
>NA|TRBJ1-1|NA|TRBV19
CASTPDSLLPEAFF
TGTGCCAGTACCCCAGACAGCCTACTCCCTGAAGCTTTCTTT
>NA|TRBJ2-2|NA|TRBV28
CASSLGGGTGELFF
TGTGCCAGCAGTTTAGGGGGAGGAACCGGGGAGCTGTTTTTT
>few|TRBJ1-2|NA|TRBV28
CASRIGPSYGYTF
TGTGCCAGCAGAATTGGGCCATCTTATGGCTACACCTTC
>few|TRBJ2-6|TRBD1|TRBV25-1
CASSERQGLVGANVLTF
TGTGCCAGCAGTGAAAGACAGGGATTAGTGGGGGCCAACGTCCTGACTTTC
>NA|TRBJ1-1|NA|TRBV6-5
CASIPRGNTEAFF
TGTGCCAGCATCCCCCGGGGTAACACTGAAGCTTTCTTT
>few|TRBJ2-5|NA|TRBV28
CASSARMLETQYF
TGTGCCAGCAGTGCCAGGATGTTAGAGACCCAGTACTTC
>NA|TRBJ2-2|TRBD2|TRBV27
CASSISWGGNTGELFF
TGTGCCAGCAGTATTAGTTGGGGGGGGAACACCGGGGAGCTGTTTTTT
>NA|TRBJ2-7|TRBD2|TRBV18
CASSPREREGTYEQYF
TGTGCCAGCTCACCACGAGAGCGGGAGGGAACCTACGAGCAGTACTTC
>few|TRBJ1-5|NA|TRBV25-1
CASRGREINQPQHF
TGTGCCAGCCGAGGACGGGAGATCAATCAGCCCCAGCATTTT
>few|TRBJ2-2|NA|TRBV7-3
CASSSRTAGELFF
TGTGCCAGCAGCTCTAGGACAGCCGGGGAGCTGTTTTTT
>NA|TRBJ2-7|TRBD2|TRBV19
CASRKGLDYEQYF
TGTGCCAGTAGGAAGGGACTAGACTACGAGCAGTACTTC
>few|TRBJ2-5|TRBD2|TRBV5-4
CASSFMTSPREETQYF
TGTGCCAGCAGTTTTATGACTAGCCCTAGGGAAGAGACCCAGTACTTC
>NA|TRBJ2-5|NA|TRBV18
CASSYRSLSFLEKTQYF
TGTGCCAGCTCATACCGCTCCCTGTCTTTCTTAGAGAAGACCCAGTACTTC
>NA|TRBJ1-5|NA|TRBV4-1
CASSQEQSNQPQHF
TGCGCCAGCAGCCAAGAACAGTCCAATCAGCCCCAGCATTTT
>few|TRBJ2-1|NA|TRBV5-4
CASSYDRLDEQFF
TGTGCCAGCAGTTACGACAGGCTCGATGAGCAGTTCTTC
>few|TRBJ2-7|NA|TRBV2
CASSPEGGMTYEQYF
TGTGCCAGCAGCCCCGAGGGGGGGATGACCTACGAGCAGTACTTC
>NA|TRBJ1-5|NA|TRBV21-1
CASSTQGERQEPQHF
TGTGCCAGCAGCACTCAGGGTGAAAGGCAGGAGCCCCAGCATTTT
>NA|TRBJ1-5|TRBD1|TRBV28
CASLPTGANNQPQHF
TGTGCCAGCCTACCGACAGGGGCAAACAATCAGCCCCAGCATTTT
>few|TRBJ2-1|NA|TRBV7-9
CASSFGGEQFF
TGTGCCAGCAGCTTCGGAGGTGAGCAGTTCTTC
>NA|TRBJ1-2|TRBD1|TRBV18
CASSLSGTGYGYTF
TGTGCCAGCTCACTCTCCGGGACAGGCTATGGCTACACCTTC
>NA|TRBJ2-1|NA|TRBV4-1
CASSFTSGSRYNEQFF
TGCGCCAGCAGCTTCACTTCAGGGTCCCGATACAATGAGCAGTTCTTC
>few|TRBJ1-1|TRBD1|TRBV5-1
CASSAPGQASSAFF
TGCGCCAGCAGCGCCCCGGGACAGGCATCGTCGGCTTTCTTT
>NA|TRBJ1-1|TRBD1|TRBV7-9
CASSQPDRANTEAFF
TGTGCCAGCAGCCAGCCGGACAGGGCGAACACTGAAGCTTTCTTT
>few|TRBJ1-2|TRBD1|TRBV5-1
CASSPITGDGYTF
TGCGCCAGCAGCCCGATAACAGGGGATGGCTACACCTTC
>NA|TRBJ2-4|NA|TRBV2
CASSARLGGAKNIQYF
TGTGCCAGCAGTGCCCGTCTGGGGGGAGCCAAAAACATTCAGTACTTC
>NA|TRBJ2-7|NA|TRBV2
CASARETLSYEQYF
TGTGCCAGTGCCCGAGAGACATTGTCCTACGAGCAGTACTTC
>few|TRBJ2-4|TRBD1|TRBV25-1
CASSEPGQGVDIQYF
TGTGCCAGCAGTGAACCGGGACAGGGCGTAGACATTCAGTACTTC
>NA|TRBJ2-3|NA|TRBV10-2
CATSSESGTDTQYF
TGCGCCACCAGTTCGGAGAGTGGCACAGATACGCAGTATTTT
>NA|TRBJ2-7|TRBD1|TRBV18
CASSPALRDSEQYF
TGTGCCAGCTCACCGGCCCTCAGGGACAGCGAGCAGTACTTC
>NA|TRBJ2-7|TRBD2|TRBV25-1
CATSIAGAYEQYF
TGTGCCACCTCTATAGCGGGGGCCTACGAGCAGTACTTC
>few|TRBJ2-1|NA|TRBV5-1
CASSLGATPSYNEQFF
TGCGCCAGCAGCTTGGGGGCCACCCCTTCCTACAATGAGCAGTTCTTC
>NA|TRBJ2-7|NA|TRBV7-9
CASSGAYEQYF
TGTGCCAGCTCAGGCGCCTACGAGCAGTACTTC
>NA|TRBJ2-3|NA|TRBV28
CASSLTRGAGYF
TGTGCCAGCAGTTTGACAAGAGGTGCGGGGTATTTT
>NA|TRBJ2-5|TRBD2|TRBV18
CASSPETSGYQETQYF
TGTGCCAGCTCACCAGAGACTAGCGGGTACCAAGAGACCCAGTACTTC
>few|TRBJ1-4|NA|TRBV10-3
CAIREGQNEKLFF
TGTGCCATCAGGGAAGGACAGAATGAAAAACTGTTTTTT
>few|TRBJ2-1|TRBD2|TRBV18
CASSPPGTSGRRNEQFF
TGTGCCAGCTCACCACCCGGGACTAGCGGGAGACGAAATGAGCAGTTCTTC
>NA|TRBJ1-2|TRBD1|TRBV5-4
CASSFRGSGYTF
TGTGCCAGCAGCTTCAGGGGGTCTGGCTACACCTTC
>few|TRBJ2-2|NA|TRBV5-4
CASSPQSTTAGELFF
TGTGCCAGCAGCCCTCAGAGTACTACGGCCGGGGAGCTGTTTTTT
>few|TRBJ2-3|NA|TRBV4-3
CASSPRRADTQYF
TGCGCCAGCAGCCCCCGTCGGGCAGATACGCAGTATTTT
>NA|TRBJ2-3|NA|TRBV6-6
CASSYSTPRTDTQYF
TGTGCCAGCAGCTATTCCACTCCGCGCACAGATACGCAGTATTTT
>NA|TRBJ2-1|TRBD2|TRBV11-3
CASSDWGTSANNEQFF
TGTGCCAGCAGTGATTGGGGGACTAGCGCAAACAATGAGCAGTTCTTC
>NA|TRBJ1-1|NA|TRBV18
CASSPPGGEAFF
TGTGCCAGCTCACCACCGGGGGGGGAAGCTTTCTTT
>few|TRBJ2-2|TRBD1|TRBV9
CASSVDRGPGELFF
TGTGCCAGCAGCGTTGACAGGGGTCCGGGGGAGCTGTTTTTT
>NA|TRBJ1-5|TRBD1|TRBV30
CACRGGGGQPQHF
TGTGCCTGCCGAGGAGGGGGCGGGCAGCCCCAGCATTTT
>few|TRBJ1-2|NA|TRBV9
CASSVPTGTGYTF
TGTGCCAGCAGCGTACCCACAGGGACCGGCTACACCTTC